This TCR beta chain was sequenced for a study of response to subunit inactivated influenza vaccine. Whole-study results and caveats: Each seasonal influenza vaccination recruits few new T cells, the authors suggested.

TCRdb fed the RT-PCR reads into MiXCR, producing one record per CDR3 protein. The sample lists 530,000 or so distinct CDR3 sequences, 11% to 15% occurring once. As concerns this clonotype: Its antigen is still unknown.

The clonotype originates from a man over 45 who received an inactivated influenza vaccine. The sequencing used PBMCs from blood, collected 11 to 12 days after vaccination.

The CDR3 protein is CASGGTAGNTIYF. In DNA, the CDR3 is TGTGCCAGCGGCGGGACCGCTGGAAACACCATATATTTT. V and J are TRBV5-6 and TRBJ1-3; TRBD1 is a possible D gene (5 bases). The CDR3 loop spans 13 amino acids. Germline V lookup: CDR1 SGHDT, CDR2 YYEEEE. The V and J ends lost 7 bases and 2 bases respectively, with 10 bases between them. Looking up the rest from reference TRBV5-6 and TRBJ1-3 gives the full variable domain: DAGVTQSPTHLIKTRGQQVTLRCSPKSGHDTVSWYQQALGQGPQFIFQYYEEEERQRGNFPDRFSGHQFPNYSSELNVNALLLGDSALYLCASGGTAGNTIYFGEGSWLTVV.